The 11 T cell receptor beta chains given below trace back to one sample, sequenced in a study of blood T cell repertoires in COVID-19. TCRdb's table, derived via immunoSEQ multiplex PCR, lists solely in-frame clones and lacks some. Among some 99,000 clones listed, 84% were seen once. The sample comprised peripheral blood. All receptors come from a woman aged 50 to 60 with acute or convalescent COVID-19.

The rearrangement links TRBV11-2 to TRBJ2-3, with D possibly matching TRBD2 (5 bases). This CDR3 contains 16 residues. Trimming took 1 base from V and 0 from J, leaving 11 bases between them. Looked up from germline, CDR1 is SGHAT and CDR2 is FQNNGV. The CDR3, as DNA: TGTGCCAGCAGCTTAGGCGGGTTACCTAGCACAGATACGCAGTATTTT. Translating it yields CASSLGGLPSTDTQYF. Looking up the rest from reference TRBV11-2 and TRBJ2-3 gives the full variable domain: EAGVAQSPRYKIIEKRQSVAFWCNPISGHATLYWYQQILGQGPKLLIQFQNNGVVDDSQLPKDRFSAERLKGVDSTLKIQPAKLEDSAVYLCASSLGGLPSTDTQYFGPGTRLTVL.

J is TRBJ2-2 and V is TRBV12-5; D uncertain. Germline V CDR1 and CDR2: LGHNT, FRNRAP. The CDR3 has 16 amino acids. The V end lost 0 bases, the J end lost 0 bases, and 8 bases lay between the germline ends. CDR3 sequence reads: CASGLVPQTNTGELFF. The DNA for the CDR3 is TGTGCTAGTGGTTTGGTACCGCAGACGAACACCGGGGAGCTGTTTTTT.

The chain uses TRBV6-5 and TRBJ2-7, with D possibly matching TRBD2 (6 bases). The CDR3 is made up of 14 amino acids. Trimming removed 8 bases at V and 3 bases at J, with 17 bases between. Germline CDR1 and CDR2: MNHEY and SVGAGI. This CDR3 reads CASGLGGPIYEQYF. For the CDR3, the DNA is TGTGCCAGCGGTCTGGGGGGTCCCATCTACGAGCAGTACTTC.

About this clone itself: An end of the junction differs from the germline gene, which may be a read error. The genes are TRBV6-5 and TRBJ1-5, with TRBD1 matching over 7 bases. The germline gives CDR1 MNHEY, CDR2 SVGAGI. CDR3 length: 15 residues. This chain's CDR3 is CASRPGQSGNQAQHF. CDR3 DNA sequence: TGTGCCAGCAGGCCGGGACAGTCAGGCAATCAGGCCCAGCATTTT.

This chain connects TRBV20-1 to TRBJ2-1; TRBD1 matches 8 bases. This CDR3 contains 10 residues. Germline trimming cut 5 bases from V and 15 bases from J; bases unmatched to any gene: 6. Germline lookup yields CDR1 DFQATT and CDR2 SNEGSKA (reference sequence). The CDR3, as DNA: TGCAGTGCTTGGACAGGGCGCGGGTTCTTC. Its translation is CSAWTGRGFF.

J is TRBJ1-1 and V is TRBV6-5; tentatively, D is TRBD1 (5 bases). V lost 6 bases and J lost 1, with 9 bases in between. The germline V gene has CDR1 MNHEY and CDR2 SVGAGI. This CDR3 contains 13 residues. CDR3 nucleotides: TGTGCCAGCAGATGGGGGGAGAACACTGAAGCTTTCTTT. Its translation is CASRWGENTEAFF.

The chain uses TRBV18 and TRBJ1-4, with 8 bases fitting TRBD1. CDR3 size: 15 residues. With 3 bases clipped from V and 6 bases from J, the junction kept 6 bases outside the gene matches. Germline V gene data show CDR1 as KGHSH and CDR2 as LQKENI. The CDR3 loop reads CASSPLDRVYEKLFF. CDR3 DNA: TGTGCCAGCTCACCGTTGGACAGGGTTTATGAAAAACTGTTTTTT.

The chain joins TRBV5-1 to TRBJ1-3; no definite D call. Looked up from germline, CDR1 is SGHRS and CDR2 is YFSETQ. Trimming left V 1 base short and J 2 bases short, with 10 bases between. The CDR3 length is 15 residues. CDR3 residues: CASSLMVGAGNTIYF. CDR3 nucleotides: TGCGCCAGCAGCTTGATGGTAGGAGCTGGAAACACCATATATTTT.

This clone has only one observation. This rearrangement joins TRBV29-1 to TRBJ1-5; a possible D gene is TRBD1 (6 bases). Germline V gene sequence: CDR1 SQVTM, CDR2 ANQGSEA. This CDR3 has 13 amino acids. In nucleotides, the CDR3 is TGCAGTGTTCGCTTGACAGGCCCAGGGCCCCAGCATTTT. Translation gives CSVRLTGPGPQHF.

The J gene is TRBJ1-2, the V gene TRBV5-4; TRBD1 is a possible D gene (5 bases). Trimming took off 2 bases at V and 6 bases at J, with 17 bases between the two ends. The CDR3 consists of 15 residues. Germline CDR1 reads SGHNT; CDR2 reads YYREEE (reference sequence). The CDR3 is CASSLAPGISNGYTF. DNA of the CDR3: TGTGCCAGCAGCTTAGCCCCAGGGATCTCCAATGGCTACACCTTC.

This chain joins TRBV4-2 and TRBJ1-1; a weak D match, TRBD1 (6 bases). This CDR3 spans 16 amino acids. The germline V gene has CDR1 LGHNA and CDR2 YNFKEQ. The ends were cut back, 4 bases at V and 5 bases at J, with 20 bases in the middle. The CDR3 nucleotides are TGTGCCAGCAGCCCCCGGGGGGGCGCGGATGGGACTGAAGCTTTCTTT. Protein product: CASSPRGGADGTEAFF.